The 16 T cell receptor beta chains listed next were all sequenced from one sample in a study of identical twins. TCRdb fed the 5' RACE reads into MiXCR, producing one record per CDR3 protein. This table holds 1.5 million to 2 million distinct CDR3 sequences, around 29% found once. The source material was cord blood. The receptors stem from a newborn girl in good health.

This clonotype was picked up a small number of times. The V and J genes are TRBV25-1 and TRBJ2-3; D remains unclear. CDR1 is MGHDK, CDR2 SYGVNS, per germline. The V end was cut by 2 bases, the J end by 0 bases, with 9 bases between. There are 15 residues in the CDR3. For the CDR3, the DNA is TGTGCCAGCAGTGAACGAGCGAGTAGCACAGATACGCAGTATTTT. Its translation is CASSERASSTDTQYF. Variable domain in full (rest from reference TRBV25-1 and TRBJ2-3): EADIYQTPRYLVIGTGKKITLECSQTMGHDKMYWYQQDPGMELHLIHYSYGVNSTEKGDLSSESTVSRIRTEHFPLTLESARPSHTSQYLCASSERASSTDTQYFGPGTRLTVL.

This clonotype has only a few counts. The chain links TRBV20-1 to TRBJ2-5; 7 positions agree with TRBD2. This CDR3 comprises 15 residues. CDR1 DFQATT and CDR2 SNEGSKA come from the germline V gene (reference sequence). Trimming at V came to 0 bases and at J to 4 bases, leaving 8 bases not matched to a gene. As DNA, the CDR3 is TGCAGTGCTAGAGATGAGCGGGGCGCCCTAGAGACCCAGTACTTC. It translates to CSARDERGALETQYF.

This clonotype was counted between two and nine times. The chain has TRBV6-5 and TRBJ2-7; D is possibly TRBD1 (5 bases). There are 12 residues in the CDR3. The ends were cut back, 8 bases at V and 0 bases at J, with 8 bases in the middle. Germline V gene data show CDR1 as MNHEY and CDR2 as SVGAGI. Here the CDR3 reads CASGAASYEQYF. Written as DNA, the CDR3 is TGTGCCAGCGGGGCAGCCTCCTACGAGCAGTACTTC.

This clonotype was seen only a few times. CDR3 in amino acids: CSVGNEGARNGYTF. DNA for the CDR3: TGCAGCGTGGGCAATGAGGGGGCAAGGAATGGCTACACCTTC. V is TRBV29-1 and J is TRBJ1-2; 7 bases map to TRBD1. The CDR3 loop spans 14 amino acids. J gave up 6 bases and V 6 bases, and 13 bases lay outside the gene matches. The germline V gene encodes CDR1 SQVTM and CDR2 ANQGSEA.

The chain links TRBV12-3 or TRBV12-4 to TRBJ2-1, with no clear D. CDR3 length: 12 residues. Deletions cut 3 bases from V and 7 bases from J, with 7 bases between. CDR3 residues: CASSFPVNEQFF. The CDR3 DNA is TGTGCCAGCAGTTTTCCGGTTAATGAGCAGTTCTTC.

V gene TRBV4-1 combines with J gene TRBJ1-3, with a possible D match to TRBD1 (6 bases). This CDR3 comprises 16 residues. Germline lookup yields CDR1 MGHRA and CDR2 YSYEKL. The V end was cut by 2 bases, the J end by 2 bases, with 13 bases between. The CDR3 DNA sequence: TGCGCCAGCAGCCAAAGAGGGACAAACGCTGGAAACACCATATATTTT. Translated, it gives CASSQRGTNAGNTIYF.

This clonotype was seen more than once but under ten times. The rearrangement uses TRBV20-1 and TRBJ1-2, with unresolved D. From germline, CDR1 is DFQATT and CDR2 SNEGSKA (reference sequence). The CDR3 is 13 amino acids. V was clipped by 3 bases and J by 8 bases, with 16 bases between them. The CDR3 sequence: CSASQSGPRGYTF. CDR3 bases: TGCAGTGCTAGTCAGTCAGGCCCCAGGGGCTACACCTTC.

This clonotype was seen a handful of times. The CDR3 DNA reads TGTGCCAGCAGCCGTTACGATGAGCAGTTCTTC. Its protein product is CASSRYDEQFF. V gene TRBV7-9 combines with J gene TRBJ2-1; D unresolved. Germline lookup yields CDR1 SEHNR and CDR2 FQNEAQ (reference sequence). The CDR3 has 11 amino acids. Trimming shortened V by 5 bases and J by 8 bases, and 7 bases separated the two germline ends.

A few counts support this clonotype. One end of the junction does not line up with germline, which may come from a read error. The J gene is TRBJ1-4, the V gene TRBV4-2; 8 bases align to TRBD1. Per the germline V gene, CDR1 is LGHNA and CDR2 is YNFKEQ. CDR3 length: 15 amino acids. CDR3 region: CASSQVGQVNEKLFF. The CDR3 nucleotides read TGTGCCAGCAGTCAAGTGGGACAGGTTAATGAAAAACTGTTTTTT.

The chain recombines TRBV14 with TRBJ2-1; the D gene is possibly TRBD2 (5 bases). The DNA end is more similar to TRBJ2-7, so the J call may be wrong. Per germline, CDR1 SGHDN and CDR2 FVKESK. There are 13 residues in the CDR3. The CDR3 region has the DNA TGTGCCAGCACCCCGGACTCCTACAATGAGCAGTACTTC. Encoded protein: CASTPDSYNEQYF.

This clonotype has at least ten counts. V gene TRBV29-1 combines with J gene TRBJ1-2, with 7 bases that match TRBD1. CDR3 length: 13 residues. J was trimmed by 5 bases and V by 1 base; bases with no gene match: 4. CDR1 and CDR2 from the germline V gene are SQVTM and ANQGSEA. CDR3 coding DNA: TGCAGCGTTGAAGGAGGGGGCCCTTATGGCTACACCTTC. It specifies CSVEGGGPYGYTF.

The chain joins TRBV5-6 to TRBJ2-3; D ambiguous. The germline V gene encodes CDR1 SGHDT and CDR2 YYEEEE. The CDR3 spans 14 residues. V lost 2 bases to trimming and J lost 3 bases, with 10 bases between them. The CDR3 sequence is CASSLLVVTDTQYF. The CDR3 DNA is TGTGCCAGCAGCTTATTAGTAGTAACAGATACGCAGTATTTT.

V gene TRBV20-1 combines with J gene TRBJ1-5; 9 nucleotides line up with TRBD1. J was trimmed by 1 base and V by 5 bases; bases with no gene match: 6. CDR1 and CDR2 from the germline V gene are DFQATT and SNEGSKA (reference sequence). This CDR3 has 15 amino acids. Here the CDR3 reads CSAETGGPSNQPQHF. The CDR3 DNA sequence: TGCAGTGCTGAAACAGGGGGCCCGAGCAATCAGCCCCAGCATTTT.

The rearrangement joins TRBV21-1 to TRBJ1-2. TRBV21-1 is termed a pseudogene. The CDR3 totals 17 residues. The CDR3 region is CASSKKIVLRWGYGYTF. The CDR3 region has the DNA TGTGCCAGCAGCAAAAAGATCGTCCTCAGGTGGGGATATGGCTACACCTTC.

This clonotype was counted only a few times. The gene calls are TRBV11-2 and TRBJ2-3; TRBD2 matches 8 bases. J was trimmed by 3 bases and V by 6 bases; bases with no gene match: 8. The CDR3 has 15 residues. In germline, CDR1 is SGHAT, CDR2 FQNNGV. The CDR3 DNA reads as TGTGCCAGCAGTCAGCGGGAGACGGGAACAGATACGCAGTATTTT. As protein: CASSQRETGTDTQYF.

This clonotype has ten or more counts. The V and J genes are TRBV7-2 and TRBJ2-3, with 8 bases that match TRBD1. The junction had 4 bases not matched to a gene; V was cut back by 6 bases and J by 5 bases. The V gene's germline CDR1 is SGHTA and CDR2 FQGNSA. CDR3 length: 13 residues. This chain's CDR3 is CASSLQGVDTQYF. The CDR3 nucleotides are TGTGCCAGCAGTTTACAGGGGGTAGATACGCAGTATTTT.